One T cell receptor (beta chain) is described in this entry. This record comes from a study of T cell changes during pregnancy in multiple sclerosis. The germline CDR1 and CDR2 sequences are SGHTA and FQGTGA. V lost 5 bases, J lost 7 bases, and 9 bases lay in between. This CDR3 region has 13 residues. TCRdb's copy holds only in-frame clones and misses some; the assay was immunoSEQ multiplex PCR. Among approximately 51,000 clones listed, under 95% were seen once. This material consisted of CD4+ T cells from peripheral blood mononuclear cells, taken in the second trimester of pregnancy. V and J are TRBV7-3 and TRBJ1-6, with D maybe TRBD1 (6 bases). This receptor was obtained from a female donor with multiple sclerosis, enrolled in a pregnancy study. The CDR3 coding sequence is TGTGCCAGCAGCACGGACAGAAATTCACCCCTCCACTTT. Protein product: CASSTDRNSPLHF.